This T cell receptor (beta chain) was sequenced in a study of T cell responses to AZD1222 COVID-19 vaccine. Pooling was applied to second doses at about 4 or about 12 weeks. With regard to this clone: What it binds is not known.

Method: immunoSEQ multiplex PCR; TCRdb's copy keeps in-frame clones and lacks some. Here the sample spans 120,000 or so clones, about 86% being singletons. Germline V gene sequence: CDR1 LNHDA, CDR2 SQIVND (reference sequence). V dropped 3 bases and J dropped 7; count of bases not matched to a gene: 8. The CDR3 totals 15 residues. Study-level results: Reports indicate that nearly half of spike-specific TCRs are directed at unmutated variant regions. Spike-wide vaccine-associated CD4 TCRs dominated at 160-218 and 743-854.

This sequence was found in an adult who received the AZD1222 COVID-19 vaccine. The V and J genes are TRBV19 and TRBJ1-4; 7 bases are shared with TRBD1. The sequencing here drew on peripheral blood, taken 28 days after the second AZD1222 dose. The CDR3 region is CASSIPGGRREKLFF. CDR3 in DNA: TGTGCCAGTAGTATCCCAGGGGGTAGGCGTGAAAAACTGTTTTTT.